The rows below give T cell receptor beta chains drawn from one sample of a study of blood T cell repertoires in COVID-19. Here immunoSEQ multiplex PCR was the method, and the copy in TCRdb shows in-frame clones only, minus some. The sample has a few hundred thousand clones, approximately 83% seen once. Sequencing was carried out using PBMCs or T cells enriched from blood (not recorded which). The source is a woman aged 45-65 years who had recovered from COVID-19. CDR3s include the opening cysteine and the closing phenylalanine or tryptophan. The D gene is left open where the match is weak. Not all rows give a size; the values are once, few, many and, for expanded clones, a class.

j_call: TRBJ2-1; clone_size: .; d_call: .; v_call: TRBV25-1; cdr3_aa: CASSDLDFSYNEQFF; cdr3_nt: TGTGCCAGCAGTGATTTGGACTTTTCCTACAATGAGCAGTTCTTC
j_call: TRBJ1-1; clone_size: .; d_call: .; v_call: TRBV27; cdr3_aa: CASSPWALNTEAFF; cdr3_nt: TGTGCCAGCAGTCCGTGGGCCCTTAACACTGAAGCTTTCTTT
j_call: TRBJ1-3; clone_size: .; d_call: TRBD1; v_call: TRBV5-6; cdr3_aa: CASSFDRGRNTIYF; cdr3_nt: TGTGCCAGCAGCTTCGACAGGGGGAGAAACACCATATATTTT
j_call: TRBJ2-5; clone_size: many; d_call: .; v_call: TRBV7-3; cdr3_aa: CASSLMAQETQYF; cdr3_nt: TGTGCCAGCAGCTTAATGGCCCAAGAGACCCAGTACTTC
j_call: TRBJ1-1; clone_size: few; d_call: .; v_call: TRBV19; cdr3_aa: CASSIEDSYWTEAFF; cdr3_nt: TGTGCCAGTAGTATAGAGGACAGCTATTGGACTGAAGCTTTCTTT
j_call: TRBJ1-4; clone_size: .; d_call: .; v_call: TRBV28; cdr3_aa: CASNPGQDEKLFF; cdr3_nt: TGTGCCAGCAATCCAGGGCAAGATGAAAAACTGTTTTTT
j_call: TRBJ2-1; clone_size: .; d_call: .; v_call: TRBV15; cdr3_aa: CATSWGLPYNEQFF; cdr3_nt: TGTGCCACCAGCTGGGGCCTCCCCTACAATGAGCAGTTCTTC
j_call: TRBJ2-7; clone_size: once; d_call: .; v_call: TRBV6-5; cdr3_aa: CASSYSDFDYEQYF; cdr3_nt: TGTGCCAGCAGTTACTCTGACTTCGACTACGAGCAGTACTTC
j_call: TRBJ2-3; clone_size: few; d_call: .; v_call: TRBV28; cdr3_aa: CASTLQGGSTDTQYF; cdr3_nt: TGTGCCAGCACCCTTCAAGGTGGGAGTACAGATACGCAGTATTTT
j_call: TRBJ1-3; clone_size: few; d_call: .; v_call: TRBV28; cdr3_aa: CASSYGQVGGNTIYF; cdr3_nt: TGTGCCAGCAGTTACGGACAAGTCGGTGGAAACACCATATATTTT
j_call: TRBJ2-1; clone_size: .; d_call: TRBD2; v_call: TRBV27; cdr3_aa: CASSLGTSGMNEQFF; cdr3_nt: TGTGCCAGCAGTTTGGGGACTAGCGGGATGAATGAGCAGTTCTTC
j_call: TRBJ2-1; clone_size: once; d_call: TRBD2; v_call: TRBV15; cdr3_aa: CATSAQRESEQFF; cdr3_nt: TGTGCCACCAGCGCCCAGCGGGAGAGTGAGCAGTTCTTC
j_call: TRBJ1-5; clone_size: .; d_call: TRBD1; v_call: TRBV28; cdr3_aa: CASSLGTGDNQPQHF; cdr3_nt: TGTGCCAGCAGTTTGGGGACAGGGGACAATCAGCCCCAGCATTTT
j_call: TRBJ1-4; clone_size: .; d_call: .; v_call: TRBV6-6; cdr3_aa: CASQWGGSTNEKLFF; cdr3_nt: TGTGCCAGCCAATGGGGGGGATCCACTAATGAAAAACTGTTTTTT
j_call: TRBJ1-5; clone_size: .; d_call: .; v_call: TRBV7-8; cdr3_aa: CASSLGGGNQPQHF; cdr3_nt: TGTGCCAGCAGCTTAGGGGGCGGAAATCAGCCCCAGCATTTT
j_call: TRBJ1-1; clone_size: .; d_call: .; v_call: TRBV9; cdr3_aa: CASSDASAGGRITFF; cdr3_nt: TGTGCCAGCAGCGACGCCTCAGCTGGAGGGAGGATTACTTTCTTT
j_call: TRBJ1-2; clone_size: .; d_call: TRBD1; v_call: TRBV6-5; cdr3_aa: CASRTGAGGYTF; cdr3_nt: TGTGCCAGCAGAACAGGGGCAGGAGGCTACACCTTC
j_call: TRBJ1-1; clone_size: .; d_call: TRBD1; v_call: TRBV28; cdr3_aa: CASSRRQGTEAFF; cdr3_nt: TGTGCCAGCAGCCGAAGACAGGGCACTGAAGCTTTCTTT
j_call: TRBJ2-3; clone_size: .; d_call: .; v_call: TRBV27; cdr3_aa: CASSPEGFSTDTQYF; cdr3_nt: TGTGCCAGCAGTCCGGAGGGGTTTAGCACAGATACGCAGTATTTT
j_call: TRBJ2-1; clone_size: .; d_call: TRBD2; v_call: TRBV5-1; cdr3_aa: CASSQSGGTYNEQFF; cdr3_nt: TGCGCCAGCAGCCAAAGCGGGGGAACCTACAATGAGCAGTTCTTC
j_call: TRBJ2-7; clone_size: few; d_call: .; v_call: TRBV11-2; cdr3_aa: CASSLVYEQYF; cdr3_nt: TGTGCCAGCAGCTTAGTATACGAGCAGTACTTC
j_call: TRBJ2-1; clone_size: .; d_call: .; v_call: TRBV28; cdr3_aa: CASKGGRYEQFF; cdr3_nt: TGTGCCAGCAAAGGAGGGAGATATGAGCAGTTCTTC
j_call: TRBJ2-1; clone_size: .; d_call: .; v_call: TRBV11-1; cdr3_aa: CASSLRTVGFNEQFF; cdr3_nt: TGTGCCAGCAGCTTAAGGACAGTGGGGTTCAATGAGCAGTTCTTC
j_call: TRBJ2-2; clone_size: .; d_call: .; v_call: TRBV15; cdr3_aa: CATSRSSGLQRELFF; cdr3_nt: TGTGCCACCAGCAGAAGTTCCGGACTGCAGCGGGAGCTGTTTTTT
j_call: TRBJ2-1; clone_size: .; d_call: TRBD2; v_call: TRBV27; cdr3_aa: CASSLTSGYNEQFF; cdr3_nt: TGTGCCAGCAGTCTGACTAGCGGATACAATGAGCAGTTCTTC
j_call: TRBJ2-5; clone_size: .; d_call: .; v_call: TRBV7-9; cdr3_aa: CASSSAPTSPLYF; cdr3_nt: TGTGCCAGCAGCTCCGCTCCCACATCCCCCCTGTACTTC
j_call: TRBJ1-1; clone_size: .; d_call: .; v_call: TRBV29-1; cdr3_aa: CSVFNRDTEAFF; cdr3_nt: TGCAGCGTTTTTAATCGGGACACTGAAGCTTTCTTT
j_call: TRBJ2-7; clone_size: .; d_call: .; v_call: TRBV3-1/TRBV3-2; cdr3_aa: CASSQDWTETSYEQYF; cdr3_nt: TGTGCCAGCAGCCAAGACTGGACAGAAACTTCCTACGAGCAGTACTTC
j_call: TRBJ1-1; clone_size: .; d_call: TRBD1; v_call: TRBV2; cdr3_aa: CASNRDRAWVTEAFF; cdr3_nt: TGTGCCAGCAATAGGGACAGGGCCTGGGTCACTGAAGCTTTCTTT
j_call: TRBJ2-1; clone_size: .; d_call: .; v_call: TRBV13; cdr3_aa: CASRGFGEQREQFF; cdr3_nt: TGTGCCAGCCGTGGCTTCGGGGAGCAGCGTGAGCAGTTCTTC
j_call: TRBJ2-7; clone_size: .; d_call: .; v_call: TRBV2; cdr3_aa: CASRSGTTYFEQYF; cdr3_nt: TGTGCCAGCAGATCCGGGACAACCTACTTTGAGCAGTACTTC
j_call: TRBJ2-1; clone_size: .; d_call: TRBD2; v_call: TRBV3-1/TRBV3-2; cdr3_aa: CASSQYRDYSNEQFF; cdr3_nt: TGTGCCAGCAGCCAATACCGGGACTATAGCAATGAGCAGTTCTTC
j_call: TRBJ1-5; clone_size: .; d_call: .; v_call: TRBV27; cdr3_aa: CARPREGNQPQHF; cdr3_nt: TGTGCCAGACCCAGGGAAGGCAATCAGCCCCAGCATTTT
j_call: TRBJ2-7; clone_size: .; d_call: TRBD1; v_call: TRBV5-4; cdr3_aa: CASSPGTGVYIEQYF; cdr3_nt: TGTGCCAGCAGCCCTGGGACAGGGGTTTACATCGAGCAGTACTTC
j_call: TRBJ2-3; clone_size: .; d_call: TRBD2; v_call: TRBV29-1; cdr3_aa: CSVPGLGDTSGGTDTQYF; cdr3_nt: TGCAGCGTTCCCGGGTTGGGAGACACTAGCGGAGGCACAGATACGCAGTATTTT
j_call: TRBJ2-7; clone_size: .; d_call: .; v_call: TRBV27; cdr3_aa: CASGRGIPYEQYF; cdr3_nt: TGTGCCAGCGGCAGGGGCATACCCTACGAGCAGTACTTC
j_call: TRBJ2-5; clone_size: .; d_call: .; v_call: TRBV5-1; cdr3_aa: CASSLGLTGETQYF; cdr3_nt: TGCGCCAGCAGCTTGGGTCTGACAGGAGAGACCCAGTACTTC
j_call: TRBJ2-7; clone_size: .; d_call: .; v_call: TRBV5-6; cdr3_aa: CASSAGLGYEQYF; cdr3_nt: TGTGCCAGCAGCGCGGGACTGGGATACGAGCAGTACTTC
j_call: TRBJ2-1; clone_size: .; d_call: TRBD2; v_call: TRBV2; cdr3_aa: CASSATTSGTFNEQFF; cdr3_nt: TGTGCCAGCAGTGCAACAACTAGCGGGACTTTTAATGAGCAGTTCTTC
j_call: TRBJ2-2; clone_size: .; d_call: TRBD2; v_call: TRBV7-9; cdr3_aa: CASSPIAGYVAGELFF; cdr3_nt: TGTGCCAGCAGCCCTATAGCGGGATACGTTGCCGGGGAGCTGTTTTTT
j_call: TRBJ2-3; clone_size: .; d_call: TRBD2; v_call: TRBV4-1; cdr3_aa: CASSQEEESGRGGSDTQYF; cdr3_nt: TGCGCCAGCAGCCAAGAGGAGGAAAGTGGGAGGGGTGGCTCAGATACGCAGTATTTT
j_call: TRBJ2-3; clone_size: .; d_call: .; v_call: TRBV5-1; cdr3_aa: CASSRRTDRTDTQYF; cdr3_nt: TGCGCCAGCAGCCGCCGGACAGACCGCACAGATACGCAGTATTTT
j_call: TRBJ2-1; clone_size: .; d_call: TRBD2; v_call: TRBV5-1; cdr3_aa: CASRSSGMYNEQFF; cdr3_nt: TGCGCCAGCAGGTCTAGCGGGATGTACAATGAGCAGTTCTTC
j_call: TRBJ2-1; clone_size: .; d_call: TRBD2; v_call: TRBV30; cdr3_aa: CAWSGGLEADEQFF; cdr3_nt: TGTGCCTGGAGTGGAGGACTAGAGGCCGATGAGCAGTTCTTC
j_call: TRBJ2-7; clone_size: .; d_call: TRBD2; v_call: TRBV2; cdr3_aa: CASSEGLAASYEQYF; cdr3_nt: TGTGCCAGCAGTGAAGGCCTAGCGGCTTCCTACGAGCAGTACTTC
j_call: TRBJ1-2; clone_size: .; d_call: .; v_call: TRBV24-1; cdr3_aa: CATSDLKGQTGGYTF; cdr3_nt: TGTGCCACCAGTGATTTGAAGGGTCAAACGGGAGGCTACACCTTC
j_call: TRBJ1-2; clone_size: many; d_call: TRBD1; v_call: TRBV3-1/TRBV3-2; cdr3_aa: CASSHGTVHYGYTF; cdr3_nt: TGTGCCAGCAGCCACGGGACAGTGCACTATGGCTACACCTTC
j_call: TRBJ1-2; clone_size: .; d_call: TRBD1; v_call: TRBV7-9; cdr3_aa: CASSSRQGQGDGYTF; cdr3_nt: TGTGCCAGCAGCTCCCGTCAGGGGCAGGGGGATGGCTACACCTTC
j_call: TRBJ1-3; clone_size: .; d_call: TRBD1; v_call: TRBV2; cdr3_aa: CASSARDRGGNTIYF; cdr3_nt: TGTGCCAGCAGTGCCCGGGACAGGGGTGGGAACACCATATATTTT
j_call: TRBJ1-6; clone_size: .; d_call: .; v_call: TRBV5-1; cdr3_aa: CASSVYSSNSPLHF; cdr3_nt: TGCGCCAGCAGCGTATACAGCTCCAATTCACCCCTCCACTTT
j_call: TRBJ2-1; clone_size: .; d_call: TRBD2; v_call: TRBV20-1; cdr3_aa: CSASDTSVAYNEQFF; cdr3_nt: TGCAGTGCTAGTGACACTAGCGTAGCCTACAATGAGCAGTTCTTC
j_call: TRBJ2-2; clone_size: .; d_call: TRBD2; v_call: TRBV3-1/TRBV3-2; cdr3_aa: CASSQSGLAVGTGELFF; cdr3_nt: TGTGCCAGCAGCCAGTCGGGACTAGCTGTGGGGACCGGGGAGCTGTTTTTT
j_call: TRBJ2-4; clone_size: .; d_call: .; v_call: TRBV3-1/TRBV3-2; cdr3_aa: CASSQGGLAKNIQYF; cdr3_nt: TGTGCCAGCAGCCAAGGGGGACTAGCCAAAAACATTCAGTACTTC
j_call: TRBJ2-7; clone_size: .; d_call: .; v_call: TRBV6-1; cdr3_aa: CASSDNGALGYEQYF; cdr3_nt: TGTGCCAGCAGTGACAATGGGGCCCTCGGCTACGAGCAGTACTTC
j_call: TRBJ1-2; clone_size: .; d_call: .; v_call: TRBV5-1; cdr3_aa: CASSGRGEGYTF; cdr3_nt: TGCGCCAGCAGCGGCAGGGGTGAGGGCTACACCTTC
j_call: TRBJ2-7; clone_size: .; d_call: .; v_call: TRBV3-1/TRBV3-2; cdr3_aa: CASSLDPRGTYEQYF; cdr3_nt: TGTGCCAGCAGCCTTGACCCCAGGGGAACCTACGAGCAGTACTTC
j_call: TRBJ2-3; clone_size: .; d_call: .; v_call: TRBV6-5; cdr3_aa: CASELAGPDTQYF; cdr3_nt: TGTGCCAGCGAGTTGGCAGGGCCAGATACGCAGTATTTT